Sequencing of this T cell receptor beta chain was carried out in a study of T cells and Merkel cell carcinoma outcomes. Study-wide findings and caveats: Reportedly, T-cell repertoire with density predicts Merkel cell carcinoma outcomes.

CDR1 is MNHEY and CDR2 is SMNVEV in the germline V gene (reference sequence). This CDR3 is 15 amino acids long. With 5 bases clipped from V and 1 base from J, the junction kept 7 bases outside the gene matches. Sequencing was performed with immunoSEQ multiplex PCR; in TCRdb, only in-frame clones are kept and a portion is missing. The table includes just over 15,000 clones, more than 75% detected once. This clone was counted once. Its antigen is unknown. This chain connects TRBV27 to TRBJ2-5; 7 bases are a match to TRBD2. This TCR derives from a human donor with Merkel cell carcinoma. Sample: tumor tissue from Merkel cell carcinoma. The CDR3 DNA is TGTGCCAGCAGTAGGCAGCGGGGTCCCCAAGAGACCCAGTACTTC. Amino acids: CASSRQRGPQETQYF.